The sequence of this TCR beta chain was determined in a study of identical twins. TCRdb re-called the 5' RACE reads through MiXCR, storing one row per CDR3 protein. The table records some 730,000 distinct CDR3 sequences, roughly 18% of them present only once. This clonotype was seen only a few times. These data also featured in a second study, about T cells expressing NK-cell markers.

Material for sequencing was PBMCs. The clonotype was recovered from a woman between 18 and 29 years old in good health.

The CDR3 DNA reads TGTGCTAGTGGTTTGCCCGAGTATGAGCAGTTCTTC. Protein sequence: CASGLPEYEQFF. J is TRBJ2-1 and V is TRBV12-5; the D is unclear. V dropped 2 bases and J dropped 8 bases, with 7 bases sitting between them. Germline V gene sequence: CDR1 LGHNT, CDR2 FRNRAP. The CDR3 is 12 amino acids.